A selection of T cell receptor beta chains follows, all from one sample in a study of post-analysis software for immune sequencing data. TCRdb reprocessed the PCR reads with MiXCR, giving one entry per CDR3 protein. The table records roughly 670,000 distinct CDR3 sequences, approximately 59% of them present only once. Sequenced: blood. These receptors came from a girl under 10 years old with multiple sclerosis. CDR3s include the opening cysteine and the closing phenylalanine or tryptophan. D genes are given only for firm matches. The size entry is marked missing in some rows and otherwise reads once, few, many or a size class.

j_call: TRBJ2-5; clone_size: few; d_call: TRBD2; v_call: TRBV5-1; cdr3_aa: CASKGTSKETQYF; cdr3_nt: TGCGCCAGCAAGGGGACTAGCAAAGAGACCCAGTACTTC
j_call: TRBJ2-5; clone_size: few; d_call: NA; v_call: TRBV29-1; cdr3_aa: CSVTREPGTQYF; cdr3_nt: TGCAGCGTAACAAGGGAGCCGGGGACCCAGTACTTC
j_call: TRBJ1-2; clone_size: NA; d_call: NA; v_call: TRBV29-1; cdr3_aa: CSVGSGVINYGYTF; cdr3_nt: TGCAGCGTTGGATCTGGGGTTATAAACTATGGCTACACCTTC
j_call: TRBJ2-1; clone_size: NA; d_call: TRBD1; v_call: TRBV5-1; cdr3_aa: CASARDRGYNEQFF; cdr3_nt: TGCGCCAGCGCCCGGGACAGGGGATACAATGAGCAGTTCTTC
j_call: TRBJ2-6; clone_size: NA; d_call: NA; v_call: TRBV29-1; cdr3_aa: CSVDPGANVLTF; cdr3_nt: TGCAGCGTTGACCCCGGGGCCAACGTCCTGACTTTC
j_call: TRBJ2-3; clone_size: NA; d_call: NA; v_call: TRBV20-1; cdr3_aa: CSANAKGVGDTQYF; cdr3_nt: TGCAGTGCGAATGCCAAGGGGGTCGGAGATACGCAGTATTTT
j_call: TRBJ2-5; clone_size: NA; d_call: NA; v_call: TRBV19; cdr3_aa: CASSLTDMETQYF; cdr3_nt: TGTGCCAGTAGTCTGACGGACATGGAGACCCAGTACTTC
j_call: TRBJ2-3; clone_size: NA; d_call: NA; v_call: TRBV20-1; cdr3_aa: CSASLVSTDTQYF; cdr3_nt: TGCAGTGCTAGTTTAGTTAGCACAGATACGCAGTATTTT
j_call: TRBJ2-4; clone_size: NA; d_call: TRBD1; v_call: TRBV7-9; cdr3_aa: CASSLVGDRASRQYF; cdr3_nt: TGTGCCAGCAGCTTAGTAGGGGACAGGGCGTCCAGGCAGTACTTC
j_call: TRBJ2-1; clone_size: NA; d_call: NA; v_call: TRBV18; cdr3_aa: CASSPPVGGQTLYNEQFF; cdr3_nt: TGTGCCAGCTCACCACCGGTCGGGGGACAAACGCTCTACAATGAGCAGTTCTTC
j_call: TRBJ1-1; clone_size: few; d_call: NA; v_call: TRBV25-1; cdr3_aa: CASSGRGGDTEAFF; cdr3_nt: TGTGCCAGCAGTGGCCGGGGGGGCGACACTGAAGCTTTCTTT
j_call: TRBJ1-2; clone_size: NA; d_call: NA; v_call: TRBV5-1; cdr3_aa: CASSLAPEGYGYTF; cdr3_nt: TGCGCCAGCAGCTTGGCTCCAGAAGGCTATGGCTACACCTTC
j_call: TRBJ2-5; clone_size: NA; d_call: TRBD2; v_call: TRBV24-1; cdr3_aa: CATSDASGGPRETQYF; cdr3_nt: TGTGCCACCAGTGATGCCTCGGGAGGGCCCAGGGAGACCCAGTACTTC
j_call: TRBJ1-2; clone_size: NA; d_call: TRBD1; v_call: TRBV25-1; cdr3_aa: CASSEPTGPYGYTF; cdr3_nt: TGTGCCAGCAGTGAGCCGACAGGGCCCTATGGCTACACCTTC
j_call: TRBJ1-1; clone_size: NA; d_call: NA; v_call: TRBV20-1; cdr3_aa: CSARDQGLNTEAFF; cdr3_nt: TGCAGTGCTAGAGATCAGGGACTGAACACTGAAGCTTTCTTT
j_call: TRBJ1-5; clone_size: NA; d_call: TRBD1; v_call: TRBV12-3/TRBV12-4; cdr3_aa: CASSLGTGGHRGQPQHF; cdr3_nt: TGTGCCAGCAGTCTCGGGACAGGGGGGCATCGGGGTCAGCCCCAGCATTTT
j_call: TRBJ1-2; clone_size: NA; d_call: TRBD1; v_call: TRBV5-1; cdr3_aa: CASSRPNRGDGYTF; cdr3_nt: TGCGCCAGCAGCCGACCGAACAGGGGAGATGGCTACACCTTC
j_call: TRBJ2-5; clone_size: NA; d_call: TRBD2; v_call: TRBV10-3; cdr3_aa: CAIRVAGGETQYF; cdr3_nt: TGTGCCATCAGAGTAGCGGGAGGTGAGACCCAGTACTTC
j_call: TRBJ2-1; clone_size: NA; d_call: NA; v_call: TRBV7-9; cdr3_aa: CASSFDGYNEQFF; cdr3_nt: TGTGCCAGCAGCTTCGACGGCTACAATGAGCAGTTCTTC
j_call: TRBJ1-1; clone_size: few; d_call: TRBD1; v_call: TRBV12-3/TRBV12-4; cdr3_aa: CASSLAGTANTEAFF; cdr3_nt: TGTGCCAGCAGTTTAGCCGGGACAGCAAACACTGAAGCTTTCTTT
j_call: TRBJ2-5; clone_size: few; d_call: TRBD1; v_call: TRBV29-1; cdr3_aa: CSVLGARGPETQYF; cdr3_nt: TGCAGCGTTCTTGGGGCAAGGGGGCCAGAGACCCAGTACTTC
j_call: TRBJ2-5; clone_size: few; d_call: TRBD1; v_call: TRBV12-3/TRBV12-4; cdr3_aa: CASRPWLSDRGLETQYF; cdr3_nt: TGTGCCAGCAGGCCTTGGTTAAGCGACAGGGGGCTCGAGACCCAGTACTTC
j_call: TRBJ2-5; clone_size: NA; d_call: NA; v_call: TRBV5-1; cdr3_aa: CASSFQGKETQYF; cdr3_nt: TGCGCCAGCAGCTTCCAGGGGAAAGAGACCCAGTACTTC
j_call: TRBJ2-3; clone_size: NA; d_call: TRBD2; v_call: TRBV20-1; cdr3_aa: CSARSTGTSGRGGDTQYF; cdr3_nt: TGCAGTGCTAGAAGTACCGGGACTAGCGGGAGGGGTGGAGATACGCAGTATTTT
j_call: TRBJ1-2; clone_size: NA; d_call: NA; v_call: TRBV20-1; cdr3_aa: CSAITEGKSYGYTF; cdr3_nt: TGCAGTGCTATAACGGAGGGCAAGAGCTATGGCTACACCTTC
j_call: TRBJ2-7; clone_size: NA; d_call: NA; v_call: TRBV18; cdr3_aa: CASSLGTPLYEQYF; cdr3_nt: TGTGCCAGCTCACTCGGGACTCCCTTATACGAGCAGTACTTC
j_call: TRBJ1-2; clone_size: once; d_call: TRBD1; v_call: TRBV7-9; cdr3_aa: CASSPHMTGGASGYTF; cdr3_nt: TGTGCCAGCAGCCCGCATATGACAGGGGGCGCGAGTGGCTACACCTTC
j_call: TRBJ2-4; clone_size: NA; d_call: NA; v_call: TRBV29-1; cdr3_aa: CSVEGVKNIQYF; cdr3_nt: TGCAGCGTTGAAGGGGTCAAAAACATTCAGTACTTC
j_call: TRBJ2-1; clone_size: NA; d_call: TRBD1; v_call: TRBV3-1; cdr3_aa: CASSQVGQGSNEQFF; cdr3_nt: TGTGCCAGCAGCCAAGTGGGACAGGGCTCCAATGAGCAGTTCTTC